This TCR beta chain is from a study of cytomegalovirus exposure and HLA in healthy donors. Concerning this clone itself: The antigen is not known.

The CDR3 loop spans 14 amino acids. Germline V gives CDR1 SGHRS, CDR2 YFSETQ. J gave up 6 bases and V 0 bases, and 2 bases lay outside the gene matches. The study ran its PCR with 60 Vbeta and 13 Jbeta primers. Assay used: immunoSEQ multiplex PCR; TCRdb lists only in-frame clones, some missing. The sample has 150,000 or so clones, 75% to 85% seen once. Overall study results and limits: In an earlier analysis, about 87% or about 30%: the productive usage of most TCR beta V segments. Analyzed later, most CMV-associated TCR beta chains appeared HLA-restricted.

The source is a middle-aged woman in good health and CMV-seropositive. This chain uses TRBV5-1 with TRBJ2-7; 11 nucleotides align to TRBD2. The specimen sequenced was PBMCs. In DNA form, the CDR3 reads TGCGCCAGCAGCTTGGCGCTAGCGGGAGGCGAGCAGTACTTC. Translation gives CASSLALAGGEQYF.